This T cell receptor (beta chain) was obtained from a study of patients and donors after allogeneic stem cell transplantation. MiXCR, run by TCRdb on the RT-PCR reads, gives a single entry per CDR3 protein. The data hold a few hundred thousand distinct CDR3 sequences, with roughly 14% observed a single time. Germline lookup yields CDR1 SGDLS and CDR2 YYNGEE. V was cut by 0 bases and J by 7 bases, with 10 bases left in between. The CDR3 is 14 amino acids. Specimen: blood, either unsorted or a sorted T cell fraction (not recorded which). This clonotype was obtained from a human donor who was either an allogeneic HSCT recipient or a stem cell or donor lymphocyte infusion donor (not recorded which). It is not recorded whose cells these are; they may come from a transplant donor. The V and J genes are TRBV9 and TRBJ2-2, with D unresolved. CDR3 amino acids: CASSVEESYGELFF. CDR3 bases: TGTGCCAGCAGCGTAGAGGAAAGCTACGGGGAGCTGTTTTTT.